This T cell receptor (beta chain) stems from a study of T-cell reconstitution after alpha-beta-depleted transplantation in children. The library targeted TCRbeta and was prepared with unique molecular identifiers. MiXCR, applied by TCRdb to the PCR reads, yields one record per CDR3 protein. The sample includes around 440,000 distinct CDR3 sequences, more than 9% of them seen just once. The CDR3 extends over 14 amino acids. The V segment lost 4 bases and the J segment 8 bases; nucleotides outside the gene matches: 4. CDR1 is KGHDR and CDR2 is SFDVKD in the germline V gene. Specimen: PBMCs, collected before TCRalphabeta/CD19-depleted stem cell transplant. The source of this sequence is a child under 10 years old with inherited bone marrow failure, due to receive a stem cell transplant. The chain joins TRBV24-1 to TRBJ2-1; 10 nucleotides match TRBD2. The CDR3 protein is CATSELAGEDEQFF. In nucleotides, the CDR3 is TGTGCCACCAGTGAGCTAGCGGGAGAAGATGAGCAGTTCTTC.